This is a list of T cell receptor beta chains from one sample in a study of identical twins. Each CDR3 protein gets one entry after TCRdb re-called the 5' RACE reads with MiXCR. Of roughly 200,000 distinct CDR3 sequences listed, about 7.5% were seen once; the top ten hold less than 2%. This sample also appeared in a second study, on yellow fever vaccine responses in identical twins.

The sample consisted of memory (CD45RO+) T cells sorted from blood. Receptor source: a young woman in good health. The CDR3 runs from the conserved cysteine through the conserved F or W. Each record gives: V gene, J gene, clone size, D gene, CDR3 protein, CDR3 DNA. D genes are given only for firm matches. The size entry is marked missing in some rows and otherwise reads once, few, many or a size class.

>TRBV12-3/TRBV12-4|TRBJ2-2|many|TRBD1
CASSQDRGGAGELFF
TGTGCCAGCAGCCAGGACAGGGGAGGGGCCGGGGAGCTGTTTTTT
>TRBV6-2/TRBV6-3|TRBJ1-2|many|NA
CASSYPGNYGYTF
TGTGCCAGCAGTTACCCAGGCAACTATGGCTACACCTTC
>TRBV7-2|TRBJ2-5|few|NA
CASSLVRGEAQYF
TGTGCCAGCAGCTTGGTGAGGGGCGAGGCCCAGTACTTC
>TRBV4-3|TRBJ2-1|many|TRBD2
CASSQDQGLGVNEQFF
TGCGCCAGCAGCCAAGATCAGGGACTAGGAGTAAACGAGCAGTTCTTC
>TRBV5-5|TRBJ2-1|many|TRBD1
CASSGQGTPIWEQFF
TGTGCCAGCAGCGGACAGGGAACCCCCATCTGGGAGCAGTTCTTC
>TRBV19|TRBJ2-7|NA|TRBD1
CASSIQGAYEQYF
TGTGCCAGTAGTATACAGGGGGCGTACGAGCAGTACTTC
>TRBV2|TRBJ2-6|few|NA
CASRDGGANVLTF
TGTGCCAGCAGGGACGGGGGGGCCAACGTCCTGACTTTC
>TRBV7-9|TRBJ2-2|many|TRBD1
CASSLSRTGVGTGELFF
TGTGCCAGCAGCTTAAGCCGAACAGGGGTAGGAACCGGGGAGCTGTTTTTT
>TRBV29-1|TRBJ1-6|many|NA
CTVDGSYNSPLHF
TGCACCGTGGACGGCTCCTATAATTCACCCCTCCACTTT
>TRBV7-9|TRBJ2-6|NA|NA
CASSLGGGSGANVLTF
TGTGCCAGCAGCTTAGGTGGAGGCTCTGGGGCCAACGTCCTGACTTTC
>TRBV3-1|TRBJ2-5|few|TRBD1
CASSQERDRQETQYF
TGTGCCAGCAGCCAAGAGAGGGACAGACAAGAGACCCAGTACTTC
>TRBV28|TRBJ1-2|NA|NA
CASRPGQPSYGYTF
TGTGCCAGCAGACCTGGACAGCCCTCCTATGGCTACACCTTC
>TRBV11-2|TRBJ1-4|NA|TRBD1
CASSAYTGGLFF
TGTGCCAGCAGCGCCTACACAGGGGGACTGTTTTTT
>TRBV4-3|TRBJ2-1|few|NA
CASSGRGRTGNEQFF
TGCGCCAGCAGCGGGCGGGGCCGGACGGGCAATGAGCAGTTCTTC
>TRBV4-2|TRBJ2-3|few|TRBD2
CASSQDPTSGGLQGDTQYF
TGTGCCAGCAGCCAAGACCCGACTAGCGGGGGCCTCCAGGGAGATACGCAGTATTTT
>TRBV7-9|TRBJ1-2|many|NA
CASSKEQVYYGYTF
TGTGCCAGCAGCAAAGAACAGGTCTACTATGGCTACACCTTC
>TRBV5-1|TRBJ2-3|many|NA
CASSLVGSGSTDTQYF
TGCGCCAGCAGCTTGGTGGGTAGCGGTAGCACAGATACGCAGTATTTT
>TRBV30|TRBJ1-4|few|NA
CAWSVPFPNEKLFF
TGTGCCTGGAGTGTACCCTTCCCCAATGAAAAACTGTTTTTT
>TRBV4-1|TRBJ2-7|few|NA
CASSLQDGAREQYF
TGCGCCAGCAGCCTCCAGGACGGGGCTAGGGAGCAGTACTTC
>TRBV6-2/TRBV6-3|TRBJ2-3|many|NA
CASSYSATIRSQYF
TGTGCCAGCAGTTACTCGGCCACAATTCGTTCGCAGTATTTT
>TRBV7-2|TRBJ2-3|many|NA
CASSLVDSMGYF
TGTGCCAGCAGCTTAGTTGACTCCATGGGGTATTTT
>TRBV20-1|TRBJ2-3|few|TRBD1
CSARDRDRGRAQYF
TGCAGTGCTAGAGACCGGGACAGGGGGCGGGCGCAGTATTTT
>TRBV10-3|TRBJ2-6|few|NA
CATTGGGSGANVLTF
TGTGCCACCACCGGAGGGGGCTCTGGGGCCAACGTCCTGACTTTC
>TRBV9|TRBJ1-1|NA|NA
CASSVSKGWNTEAFF
TGTGCCAGCAGCGTCTCCAAGGGATGGAACACTGAAGCTTTCTTT
>TRBV29-1|TRBJ2-3|NA|NA
CSDLRDLKDTQYF
TGCAGCGATTTGAGGGATTTGAAGGATACGCAGTATTTT
>TRBV7-9|TRBJ1-6|many|TRBD1
CASSWDRSSPLHF
TGTGCCAGCAGCTGGGACAGGTCTTCACCCCTCCACTTT
>TRBV20-1|TRBJ2-1|NA|TRBD2
CSARGSAGGWKFF
TGCAGTGCTAGGGGGTCAGCGGGAGGATGGAAGTTCTTC
>TRBV25-1|TRBJ2-7|few|NA
CASSEGISLEQYF
TGTGCCAGCAGTGAAGGGATCTCTCTCGAGCAGTACTTC
>TRBV6-1|TRBJ2-7|NA|TRBD2
CASSAERGPRKTYEQYF
TGTGCCAGCTCCGCGGAGCGGGGGCCCCGGAAGACCTACGAGCAGTACTTC
>TRBV28|TRBJ2-2|many|NA
CASGQWGALTGELFF
TGTGCCAGCGGTCAATGGGGGGCGCTTACCGGGGAGCTGTTTTTT
>TRBV7-2|TRBJ2-3|many|NA
CASGLYGPSDTQYF
TGTGCCAGCGGACTGTACGGTCCCTCAGATACGCAGTATTTT
>TRBV19|TRBJ2-1|NA|NA
CASSIRYNEQFF
TGTGCCAGTAGTATTAGATACAATGAGCAGTTCTTC
>TRBV21-1|TRBJ2-7|NA|NA
CASSNRQGSYEQYF
TGTGCCAGCAGCAATCGGCAGGGCTCCTACGAGCAGTACTTC
>TRBV4-1|TRBJ2-7|NA|NA
CASSWRNEQYF
TGCGCCAGCAGCTGGCGGAACGAGCAGTACTTC
>TRBV7-9|TRBJ1-1|NA|NA
CASSRLGEAFF
TGTGCCAGCAGCCGTTTGGGGGAAGCTTTCTTT
>TRBV6-5|TRBJ1-6|few|NA
CASSYWSDSPLHF
TGTGCCAGCAGTTACTGGTCCGATTCACCCCTCCACTTT
>TRBV5-6|TRBJ1-6|few|NA
CASSFVNSPLHF
TGTGCCAGCAGCTTCGTGAATTCACCCCTCCACTTT
>TRBV14|TRBJ2-1|few|TRBD2
CASSRGLAGEQFF
TGTGCCAGCAGCCGGGGACTAGCGGGTGAGCAGTTCTTC